The 17 T cell receptor beta chains below come from one sample, sequenced in a study of CD8 T cells in Susac syndrome (dated by TCRdb to between 2018 and 2021). The library was built by means of the immunoSEQ multiplex PCR assay. RNA was extracted using the RNeasy kit, and roughly 0.45 to 1 ug of the RNA was reverse transcribed with random hexamers. In-frame beta chains were kept once TCRdb had trimmed the public reads at Q25 with fastp and called clones with MiXCR. Rows with a matching CDR3 protein are joined into one entry that keeps the most common DNA and genes. The sample table contains roughly 80,000 distinct CDR3 sequences; only one count was recorded for approximately 94% of them. The leading ten clones occupy 0.52% of the sample. The sample consisted of CD8+ T cells from PBMCs. These receptors were collected from a human donor with Susac syndrome.

This chain uses TRBV6-5 with TRBJ1-2; D may be TRBD1 (5 bases). In germline, CDR1 is MNHEY, CDR2 SVGAGI. V was pared by 2 bases and J by 8 bases, with 15 bases between. The CDR3 sequence is 14 residues long. CDR3 loop: CASSYLSERGGYTF. As DNA, the CDR3 is TGTGCCAGCAGTTACCTTAGTGAAAGGGGCGGCTACACCTTC.

The rearrangement joins TRBV7-9 to TRBJ1-1, with 7 bases aligning to TRBD1. CDR1 SEHNR and CDR2 FQNEAQ come from the germline V gene (reference sequence). The CDR3 length is 14 residues. V dropped 2 bases and J dropped 3; count of bases not matched to a gene: 3. In DNA form, the CDR3 reads TGTGCCAGCAGCTTACGGGACAGAGACACTGAAGCTTTCTTT. It translates to CASSLRDRDTEAFF.

The gene calls are TRBV28 and TRBJ2-7, with unresolved D. This CDR3 is 15 amino acids long. Trimming cost V 5 bases and J 0 bases, with 14 bases left between them. In germline, CDR1 is MDHEN, CDR2 SYDVKM. The CDR3 is CASSEGRPLSYEQYF. CDR3 nucleotide sequence: TGTGCCAGCAGTGAAGGGCGGCCCCTCTCCTACGAGCAGTACTTC.

The chain couples TRBV28 to TRBJ2-5; tentatively, D is TRBD2 (6 bases). V lost 8 bases to trimming and J lost 3 bases, with 19 bases between them. Germline CDR1 and CDR2: MDHEN and SYDVKM. The CDR3 runs to 15 residues. In DNA form, the CDR3 reads TGTGCCAGCCATCCCTCGGACTACCCAGAAGAGACCCAGTACTTC. Protein: CASHPSDYPEETQYF.

This chain uses TRBV11-2 with TRBJ2-3; D unresolved. This CDR3 is built from 12 residues. Trimming shortened V by 4 bases and J by 2 bases, and 4 bases separated the two germline ends. Germline V gives CDR1 SGHAT, CDR2 FQNNGV. In DNA, the CDR3 is TGTGCCAGCAGCTCGATCACAGATACGCAGTATTTT. Protein sequence: CASSSITDTQYF. The full variable domain, rest sourced from reference TRBV11-2 and TRBJ2-3, is EAGVAQSPRYKIIEKRQSVAFWCNPISGHATLYWYQQILGQGPKLLIQFQNNGVVDDSQLPKDRFSAERLKGVDSTLKIQPAKLEDSAVYLCASSSITDTQYFGPGTRLTVL.

In its sample, this clonotype was seen once. The V call is TRBV4-3, the J call TRBJ2-5; no clear D. This CDR3 has 15 residues. Germline values: CDR1 LGHNA, CDR2 YSLEER. V was shortened by 0 bases and J by 3 bases, with 11 bases between the two germline ends. As DNA, the CDR3 is TGCGCCAGCAGCCAAGATACGGGCTGGAAAGAGACCCAGTACTTC. Translation gives CASSQDTGWKETQYF.

V gene TRBV9 combines with J gene TRBJ1-5; D not resolved. V lost 0 bases and J 5 bases, leaving 9 bases between the germline ends. This CDR3 region has 14 residues. CDR1 SGDLS and CDR2 YYNGEE come from the germline V gene. CDR3 sequence: CASSVGSGDQPQHF. In nucleotides, the CDR3 is TGTGCCAGCAGCGTAGGCTCAGGAGATCAGCCCCAGCATTTT.

The V and J genes are TRBV7-6 and TRBJ2-7; 8 bases agree with TRBD1. Unmatched junction bases numbered 14, after V lost 6 bases and J lost 1 base. This CDR3 comprises 17 residues. In germline, CDR1 is SGHVS, CDR2 FNYEAQ. CDR3 loop: CASSTNTRQGISYEQYF. The DNA of the CDR3 is TGTGCCAGCAGTACGAATACAAGACAGGGGATTTCCTACGAGCAGTACTTC.

This chain connects TRBV20-1 to TRBJ1-2; D ambiguous. The CDR3 is 15 amino acids. The V gene's germline CDR1 is DFQATT and CDR2 SNEGSKA (reference sequence). The ends were cut back, 6 bases at V and 1 base at J, with 18 bases in the middle. CDR3 nucleotide sequence: TGCAGTGCACCGGACCGTCGTTCCCATAACTATGGCTACACCTTC. It yields the protein CSAPDRRSHNYGYTF.

The rearrangement joins TRBV7-9 to TRBJ1-2; D gene ambiguous. V was trimmed by 1 base and J by 5 bases, leaving 11 bases between them. The germline gives CDR1 SEHNR, CDR2 FQNEAQ (reference sequence). This CDR3 has 14 residues. This CDR3 is CASSLGDGRYGYTF. As DNA, the CDR3 is TGTGCCAGCAGCTTAGGTGACGGTAGATATGGCTACACCTTC.

The rearrangement links TRBV20-1 to TRBJ2-7; D remains ambiguous. There are 13 residues in the CDR3. Deletions cut 1 base from V and 1 base from J, with 8 bases between. CDR1 is DFQATT and CDR2 is SNEGSKA in the germline V gene (reference sequence). The chain's CDR3 is CSARVGGSYEQYF. The CDR3 nucleotides read TGCAGTGCTAGAGTCGGCGGATCCTACGAGCAGTACTTC.

The gene calls are TRBV12-3 or TRBV12-4 and TRBJ1-1; D not resolved. Trimming stripped 3 bases from V and 11 bases from J, with 13 bases between. The CDR3 has 12 amino acids. This CDR3 is CASSFDGMEAFF. In nucleotides, the CDR3 is TGTGCCAGCAGTTTTGACGGGATGGAGGCTTTCTTT.

The chain employs TRBV20-1 and TRBJ2-7, with D perhaps matching TRBD1 (5 bases). The CDR3 runs to 13 residues. The germline CDR1 and CDR2 sequences are DFQATT and SNEGSKA (reference sequence). V was clipped by 4 bases and J by 0 bases, with 10 bases between them. The DNA for the CDR3 is TGCAGTGCTACCCAGGGTAGCTCCTACGAGCAGTACTTC. It specifies CSATQGSSYEQYF.

V and J are TRBV7-6 and TRBJ1-6; the match to TRBD1 covers 8 bases. The germline V gene encodes CDR1 SGHVS and CDR2 FNYEAQ. With 4 bases clipped from V and 10 bases from J, the junction kept 6 bases outside the gene matches. CDR3 size: 14 residues. DNA for the CDR3: TGTGCCAGCAGCTCGGACAGGGCTTTATCACCCCTCCACTTT. This translates into CASSSDRALSPLHF.

This clonotype was counted a single time. CDR3 protein: CASSRQGSWETQYF. The CDR3 bases are TGTGCCAGCAGCAGGCAGGGGTCCTGGGAGACCCAGTACTTC. This chain joins TRBV14 and TRBJ2-5, with D possibly TRBD1 on 6 matching bases. The CDR3 loop spans 14 amino acids. In germline, CDR1 is SGHDN, CDR2 FVKESK. V was clipped by 5 bases and J by 5 bases, with 15 bases between them.

The chain couples TRBV10-3 to TRBJ2-3; D remains ambiguous. This CDR3 is 10 amino acids long. Trimming shortened V by 8 bases and J by 5 bases, and 5 bases separated the two germline ends. CDR1 is ENHRY and CDR2 is SYGVKD in the germline V gene. The chain's CDR3 is CAILGDTQYF. In DNA form, the CDR3 reads TGTGCCATCTTAGGAGATACGCAGTATTTT.

The chain is built from TRBV5-1 and TRBJ2-1, with 15 bases identical to TRBD2. Per the germline V gene, CDR1 is SGHRS and CDR2 is YFSETQ. This CDR3 has 15 residues. The V gene end was trimmed by 4 bases and the J gene end by 7 bases; junction bases not matched to a gene: 3. The CDR3 DNA reads as TGCGCCAGCAGCCCCGGGACTAGCGGGGGGAATGAGCAGTTCTTC. Protein product: CASSPGTSGGNEQFF.